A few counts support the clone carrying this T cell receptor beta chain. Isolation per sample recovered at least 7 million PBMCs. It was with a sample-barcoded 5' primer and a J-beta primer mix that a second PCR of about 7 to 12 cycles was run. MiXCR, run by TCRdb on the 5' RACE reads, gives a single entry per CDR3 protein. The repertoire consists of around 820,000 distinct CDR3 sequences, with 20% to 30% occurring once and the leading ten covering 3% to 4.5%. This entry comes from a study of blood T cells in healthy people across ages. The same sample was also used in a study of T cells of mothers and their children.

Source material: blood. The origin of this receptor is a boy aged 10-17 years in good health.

The CDR3 spells CSPRTKYYNEQFF. In DNA form, the CDR3 reads TGCAGCCCAAGGACTAAGTACTACAATGAGCAGTTCTTC. The V gene is TRBV20-1, the J gene TRBJ2-5, with D maybe TRBD2 (6 bases). With the DNA end fitting TRBJ2-1 better, the J assignment may be wrong. This CDR3 has 13 amino acids. CDR1 DFQATT and CDR2 SNEGSKA come from the germline V gene (reference sequence).